The following is a T cell receptor (beta chain) sequence with its context. In the authors' workflow: Amplification of reference gene primers provided the estimated nucleated cell counts. Sequencing was performed with immunoSEQ multiplex PCR; in TCRdb, only in-frame clones are kept and a portion is missing. V and J calls and clone size come straight from that table; D and trimming were deduced from the DNA. The data contain around 250,000 clones, approximately 82% of them singletons. The data were obtained in a study of blood T cell repertoires in COVID-19. Study background: Samples came from the United States, Italy and Spain, spanning acute and convalescent COVID-19. PBMCs, B-cell-depleted T cells, or T cells were the source of the cDNA or gDNA that made up the material.

The receptor comes from a man between 60 and 75 years old who had recovered from COVID-19. Sequencing used peripheral blood.

Here the CDR3 DNA reads TGTGCCAGCAGTGAAGCTGGGACAGGAGTGCTGTATGGCTACACCTTC. As protein: CASSEAGTGVLYGYTF. V gene TRBV2 combines with J gene TRBJ1-2, with 8 nucleotides matching TRBD1. CDR3 size: 16 residues. V lost 0 bases, J lost 5 bases, and 8 bases stayed unmatched. CDR1 and CDR2 from the germline V gene are SNHLY and FYNNEI.